This TCR beta chain was captured by sequencing in a study of vaccination effects on CD4 cells after COVID-19. Overall study context: Participants got two doses of BNT162b2 or mRNA-1273 vaccine. Sample collection from two convalescent patients occurred 16 days and one week before vaccination.

Points on this clone: Its antigen is undetermined.

The CDR3 runs 12 residues. Trimming took off 5 bases at V and 7 bases at J, with 11 bases between the two ends. CDR1 is SNHLY and CDR2 is FYNNEI in the germline V gene. TCRdb's copy holds only in-frame clones and misses some; the assay was immunoSEQ multiplex PCR. This sample has under 25,000 clones, with roughly 69% found just once. Antigen-specific CD4+ T cells were expanded with viral peptide pools in the ViraFEST assay before sequencing. Around day 10 of culture, CD4+ T cells were separated out. The person acquired a PCR-confirmed SARS-CoV-2 infection between March and December 2020. Supplemented with roughly 9.6 IU/ml IL-2 and 10 ug/ml peptides, fewer than 2.5 million PBMC per well were kept in culture. Study-level findings and limits: Spike-reactive clones in convalescents after vaccination were chiefly newly vaccine-induced.

The sequences come from CD4+ T cells from PBMCs cultured with a peptide pool, collected before COVID-19 vaccination. The chain carries TRBV2 and TRBJ2-5; D not certain. This receptor was identified in a human donor who had a prior SARS-CoV-2 infection. CDR3 sequence (DNA): TGTGCCAGCAGTTTCATGACGGGGACCCAGTACTTC. Translating gives CASSFMTGTQYF.